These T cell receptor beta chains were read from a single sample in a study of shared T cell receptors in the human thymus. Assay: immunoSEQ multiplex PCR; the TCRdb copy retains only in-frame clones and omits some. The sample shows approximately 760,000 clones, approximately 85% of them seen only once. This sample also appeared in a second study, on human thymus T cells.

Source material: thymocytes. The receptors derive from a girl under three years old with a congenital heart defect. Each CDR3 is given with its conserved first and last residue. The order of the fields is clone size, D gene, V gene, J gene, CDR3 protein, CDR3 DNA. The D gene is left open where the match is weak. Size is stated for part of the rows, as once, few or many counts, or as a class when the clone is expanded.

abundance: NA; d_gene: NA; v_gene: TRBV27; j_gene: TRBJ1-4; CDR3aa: CASRYRDSRGNEKLFF; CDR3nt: TGTGCCAGCAGATACCGGGACTCAAGAGGAAATGAAAAACTGTTTTTT
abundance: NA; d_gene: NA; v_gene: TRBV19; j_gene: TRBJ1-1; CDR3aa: CASSPGTEAFF; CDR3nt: TGTGCCAGTAGTCCCGGGACTGAAGCTTTCTTT
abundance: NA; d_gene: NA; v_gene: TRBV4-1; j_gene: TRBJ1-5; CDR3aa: CASSPRMPDRLNQPQHF; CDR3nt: TGCGCCAGCAGCCCGAGAATGCCCGACAGGCTCAATCAGCCCCAGCATTTT
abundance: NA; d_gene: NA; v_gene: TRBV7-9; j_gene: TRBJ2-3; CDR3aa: CASSLPGTSRDTQYF; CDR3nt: TGTGCCAGCAGTCTACCCGGGACATCAAGAGATACGCAGTATTTT
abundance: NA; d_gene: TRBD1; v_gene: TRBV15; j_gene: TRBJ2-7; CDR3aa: CATSRAHLTGGYEQYF; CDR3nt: TGTGCCACCAGCAGAGCGCACCTGACAGGGGGTTACGAGCAGTACTTC
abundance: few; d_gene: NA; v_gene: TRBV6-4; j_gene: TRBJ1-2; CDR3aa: CASSDSIGSVGGYTF; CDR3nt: TGTGCCAGCAGTGACTCGATAGGGAGCGTAGGTGGCTACACCTTC
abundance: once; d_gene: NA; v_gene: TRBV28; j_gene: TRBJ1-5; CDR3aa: CASSLPRGQINQPQHF; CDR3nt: TGTGCCAGCAGTTTACCCCGCGGGCAGATCAATCAGCCCCAGCATTTT
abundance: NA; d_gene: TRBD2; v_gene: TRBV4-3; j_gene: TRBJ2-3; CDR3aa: CASSQYSGGRTDTQYF; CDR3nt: TGCGCCAGCAGCCAGTATAGCGGGGGGAGAACAGATACGCAGTATTTT
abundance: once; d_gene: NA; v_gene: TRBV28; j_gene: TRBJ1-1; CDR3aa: CASSLWNRAMNTEAFF; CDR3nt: TGTGCCAGCAGTTTGTGGAACAGGGCCATGAACACTGAAGCTTTCTTT
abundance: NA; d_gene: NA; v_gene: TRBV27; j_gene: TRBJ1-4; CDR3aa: CASSFRRAEKLFF; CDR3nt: TGTGCCAGCAGTTTTCGGAGGGCTGAAAAACTGTTTTTT
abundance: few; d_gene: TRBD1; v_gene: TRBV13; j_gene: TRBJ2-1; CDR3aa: CASSSGTGTYNEQFF; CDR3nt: TGTGCCAGCAGCAGCGGGACAGGGACCTACAATGAGCAGTTCTTC
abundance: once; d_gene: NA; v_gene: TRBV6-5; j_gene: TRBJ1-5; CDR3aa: CASSLNGGDGQPQHF; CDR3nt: TGTGCCAGCAGCCTTAACGGAGGGGATGGGCAGCCCCAGCATTTT
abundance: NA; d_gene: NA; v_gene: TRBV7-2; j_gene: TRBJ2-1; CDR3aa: CASSLDLRLPYNEQFF; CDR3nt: TGTGCCAGCAGCTTAGATTTGAGACTACCCTACAATGAGCAGTTCTTC
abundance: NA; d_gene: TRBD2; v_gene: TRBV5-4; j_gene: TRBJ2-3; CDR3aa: CASRTGLAENNTDTQYF; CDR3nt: TGTGCCAGCAGAACGGGACTAGCGGAGAATAACACAGATACGCAGTATTTT
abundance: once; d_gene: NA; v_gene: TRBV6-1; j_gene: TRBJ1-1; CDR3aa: CASSHAYGLSTEAFF; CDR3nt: TGTGCCAGCAGTCACGCCTACGGACTGAGCACTGAAGCTTTCTTT
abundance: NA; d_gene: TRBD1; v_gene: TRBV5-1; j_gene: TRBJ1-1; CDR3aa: CASSLGGGAAFF; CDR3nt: TGCGCCAGCAGCTTGGGAGGGGGCGCGGCTTTCTTT
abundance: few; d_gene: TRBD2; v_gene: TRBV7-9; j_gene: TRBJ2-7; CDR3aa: CASSFFPGGGTEQYF; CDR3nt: TGTGCCAGCAGCTTTTTCCCCGGCGGGGGAACCGAGCAGTACTTC
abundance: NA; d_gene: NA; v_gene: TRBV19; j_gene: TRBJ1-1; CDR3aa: CASSISAVTEAFF; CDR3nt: TGTGCCAGTAGTATTTCAGCGGTTACTGAAGCTTTCTTT
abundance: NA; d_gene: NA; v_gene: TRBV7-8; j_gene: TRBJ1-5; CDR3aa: CASSWRRNGNQPQHF; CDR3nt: TGTGCCAGCAGCTGGAGGAGAAACGGCAATCAGCCCCAGCATTTT
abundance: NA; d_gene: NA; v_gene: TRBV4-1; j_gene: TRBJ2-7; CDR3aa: CASSQEAFGGWAQPYEQYF; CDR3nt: TGCGCCAGCAGCCAAGAAGCATTCGGTGGCTGGGCACAACCCTACGAGCAGTACTTC
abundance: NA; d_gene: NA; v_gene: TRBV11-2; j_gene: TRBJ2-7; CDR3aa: CASRPMRGGADEQYF; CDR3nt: TGTGCCAGCAGACCCATGAGGGGGGGGGCCGACGAGCAGTACTTC
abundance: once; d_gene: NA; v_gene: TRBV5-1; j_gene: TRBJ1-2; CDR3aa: CASSLAPGTPGYGYTF; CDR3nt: TGCGCCAGCAGCTTGGCCCCCGGGACACCCGGCTATGGCTACACCTTC
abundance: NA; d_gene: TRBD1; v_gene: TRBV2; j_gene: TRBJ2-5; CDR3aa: CASSVTGGETQYF; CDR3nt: TGTGCCAGCAGCGTTACAGGGGGAGAGACCCAGTACTTC